The present entry profiles one TCR beta chain with its context. The antigen remains undetermined. This sample is part of a study of cytomegalovirus exposure and HLA in healthy donors. At the level of the study: Samples from HLA-typed donors yielded about 80 million unique TCRs in an early data release.

The CDR3 runs to 13 residues. V gave up 5 bases and J gave up 6 bases; unmatched junction bases: 6. Germline loops: CDR1 LNHDA, CDR2 SQIVND (reference sequence). Study conclusions and caveats: The HLA-A and HLA-B alleles of most subjects were reportedly predicted accurately from TCR beta sequences. The analysis excluded some indistinguishable V segments, including TRBV6-2 and TRBV6-3. An Asian-associated ancestry cluster reportedly showed fewer N-insertions than the roughly 670-donor mean in a later analysis.

Both 60 Vbeta primers and 13 Jbeta primers went into the PCR. Sequenced by immunoSEQ multiplex PCR; TCRdb stores in-frame clones only, minus some. The data hold 150,000 to 200,000 clones, with 80% to 85% observed a single time. The sequenced sample consisted of PBMCs. This chain uses TRBV19 with TRBJ2-7; TRBD2 aligns across 8 bases. The TCR comes from a boy younger than 10 in good health and CMV-seronegative. The CDR3 DNA sequence: TGTGCCAGTAGTCCCGACCGGGAGGGCGAGCAGTACTTC. As protein: CASSPDREGEQYF.